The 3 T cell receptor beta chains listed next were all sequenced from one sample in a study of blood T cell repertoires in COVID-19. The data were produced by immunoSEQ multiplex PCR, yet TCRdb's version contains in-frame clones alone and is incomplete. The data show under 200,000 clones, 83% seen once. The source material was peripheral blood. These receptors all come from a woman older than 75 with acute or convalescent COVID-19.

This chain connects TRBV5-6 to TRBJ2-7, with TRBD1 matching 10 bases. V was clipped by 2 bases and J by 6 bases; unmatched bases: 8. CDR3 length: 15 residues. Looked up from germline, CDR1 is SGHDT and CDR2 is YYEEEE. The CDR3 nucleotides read TGTGCCAGCAGCTTCCGCGGGACAGGGGTTATCGAGCAGTACTTC. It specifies CASSFRGTGVIEQYF.

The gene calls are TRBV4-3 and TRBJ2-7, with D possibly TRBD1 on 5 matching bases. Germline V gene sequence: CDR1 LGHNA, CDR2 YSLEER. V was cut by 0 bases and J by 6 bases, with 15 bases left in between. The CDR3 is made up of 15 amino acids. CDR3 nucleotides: TGCGCCAGCAGCCAAGATTTATTACAAGGGGTCGAGCAGTACTTC. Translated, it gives CASSQDLLQGVEQYF.

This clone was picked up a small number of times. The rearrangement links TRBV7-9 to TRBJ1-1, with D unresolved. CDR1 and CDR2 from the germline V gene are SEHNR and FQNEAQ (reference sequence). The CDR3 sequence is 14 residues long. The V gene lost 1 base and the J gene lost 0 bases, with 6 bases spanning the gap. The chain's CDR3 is CASSLGRLNTEAFF. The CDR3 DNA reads TGTGCCAGCAGCTTAGGCAGGTTGAACACTGAAGCTTTCTTT.